What follows describes a single TCR beta chain. Its antigen has not been determined. Qualities for individual bases were not recorded, and no much larger clone is one base off. This entry belongs to a study of Graves' ophthalmopathy and Graves' hyperthyroidism (dated by TCRdb to the late 2010s). Context from the whole study: Peripheral blood samples were taken at the time of initial diagnosis, before any treatment was given. TCR beta repertoire signatures were used to distinguish Graves' ophthalmopathy from Graves' hyperthyroidism and to predict progression to ophthalmopathy. In total, under 150 blood samples were TCR-sequenced: around 42 ophthalmopathy, 80 or so hyperthyroidism and roughly 17 hyperthyroidism-to-ophthalmopathy patients. To explore V-J signatures that separate ophthalmopathy from hyperthyroidism, a discovery set of about a hundred patients was enrolled, consisting of about 45 with ophthalmopathy and around 57 with stable hyperthyroidism. For independent validation, a separate cohort was made up of 18 to 20 hyperthyroidism patients plus 17 patients who later progressed from hyperthyroidism to ophthalmopathy. T-cell repertoires of thyroid tissue and blood were compared in over five hyperthyroidism patients. Once sampling was done, hyperthyroidism patients were given methimazole at a starting dose of 30 mg daily, while ophthalmopathy patients were given high-dose intravenous methylprednisolone. The 95 to 100 discovery patients were divided at random into training and test sets in a 7:3 ratio. What the authors observed across the whole study: Most expanded thyroid clonotypes with frequency above 0.001 were also detected in blood, suggesting blood repertoires may reflect the thyroid immune response. Sample size was not predetermined statistically, and investigators were not blinded to group allocation. In validation, the model predicted ophthalmopathy progression with about 71% sensitivity and roughly 72% specificity; eleven to twelve predicted patients were CT-confirmed with GO in a median of around 6 months. The 13-signature model separated ophthalmopathy from stable hyperthyroidism with 85% to 90% sensitivity and just under 84% specificity in cross-validation, and 80%/75% in the test set.

For repertoire sequencing, the TCR beta CDR3 regions were amplified from RNA transcripts. HTBI primers and the Qiagen OneStep RT-PCR kit were used in a first-round RT-PCR, which was followed by a second-round multiplex PCR, size selection and purification. The libraries underwent paired-end sequencing with 100 bp reads on an Illumina HiSeq2000. The published analysis was carried out like this. SOAPnuke was used to process the reads, removing any read that contained adapters or uncalled bases, had a mean Phred below 15, or lacked an exact match to the constant primer or identifier. COPE v1.2.5 was used to merge high-quality paired reads. Each unique nucleotide sequence was defined as a clonotype, and clonotypes were aligned to IMGT TRB V, D and J references with MiTCR v1.1. The analysis was limited to V-J combinations with a frequency above 0.0001, which together covered 99.2% of repertoires. For each V-J combination, a TCR clonal expansion and chaos score was defined as F50 clonal expansion divided by the chaos observed in the TCRdist matrix. Welch's t-statistics and random forest were used to reduce features to about a dozen V-J combinations, which were fed into a naive Bayes classifier. The similarity between thyroid and blood repertoires was quantified using the Morisita-Horn index. The public reads were quality trimmed at Q25 with fastp and then assembled into clones with MiXCR by TCRdb, keeping productive beta chains. Rows matching on CDR3 protein sequence are summarized as one entry with the most common DNA and genes. The V and J calls shown here were made by TCRdb, not taken from the authors' results. This sample gives over 500,000 distinct CDR3 sequences in total; roughly 20% of them show up just once. Roughly 6.9% of the sample belongs to the ten largest clones.

Hyperthyroidism was considered stable if no progression to ophthalmopathy occurred within 18 months of follow-up. Hyperthyroidism patients were newly diagnosed, were aged 18 to 65 years, and had a disease duration under 2 months. Patients with other autoimmune diseases, uncontrolled infections, pregnancy or lactation were excluded. Clinical symptoms, serum thyroxine, TRAb, thyroid ultrasound and orbital computed tomography were used for diagnosis. Ficoll-Paque density gradient centrifugation was used to isolate PBMCs from 10 ml of fresh peripheral blood. Total RNA was extracted using Trizol reagent, and RNA quality was checked on an Agilent 2100 Bioanalyzer. The germline V gene supplies CDR1 SQVTM and CDR2 ANQGSEA. The CDR3 spans 15 residues, from the cysteine through the phenylalanine. Only the CDR3 portion is preserved as DNA: 45 bases, with reading frame beginning at the first base. The V end loses 2 bases and the J end loses 0 bases, and a stretch of 8 bases separates them.

The specimen sequenced was peripheral blood. The chain couples TRBV29-1 to TRBJ2-6; no D gene can be assigned with confidence. This sequence was found in a woman aged 18-29 years with stable Graves' hyperthyroidism. Some clones in this sample may be carry-over from other donors' samples. Donor details come from another sample of the same person, matched by shared clones. CDR3 reads: CSVERSLSGANVLTF. The bases are TGCAGCGTTGAACGATCCCTCTCTGGGGCCAACGTCCTGACTTTC.